The 16 T cell receptor beta chains listed next were all sequenced from one sample in a study of beta chain features in type 1 diabetes. The study, taken as a whole, reports: Among patients with Type 1 diabetes, TCRB CDR3s were moderately but significantly shorter in every one of the four CD4+ subsets.

These TCRs are of unknown antigen specificity. Investigators reverse transcribed all isolated RNA, so they sequenced expressed TCRB transcripts. Sequencing was performed with immunoSEQ multiplex PCR; in TCRdb, only in-frame clones are kept and a portion is missing. The sample contains approximately 600,000 clones, roughly an eighth of which appear only once. The specimen sequenced was naive CD4+ T cells from blood. These TCRs come from a man aged 30 to 45 with type 1 diabetes.

There are a few counts of this clone. The chain recombines TRBV4-2 with TRBJ1-1; no clear D gene. Trimming removed 4 bases at V and 0 bases at J, with 12 bases between. The germline gives CDR1 LGHNA, CDR2 YNFKEQ. The CDR3 runs 15 residues. CDR3 DNA: TGTGCCAGCAGCCCTGACCCGACTATGAACACTGAAGCTTTCTTT. Its translation: CASSPDPTMNTEAFF.

This clone came up a few times. The chain couples TRBV29-1 to TRBJ2-2; D remains ambiguous. CDR1 and CDR2 from the germline V gene are SQVTM and ANQGSEA. V lost 0 bases and J 2 bases, leaving 7 bases between the germline ends. This CDR3 comprises 14 residues. The CDR3, as DNA: TGCAGCGTTGAAGATTTGGAAAACACCGGGGAGCTGTTTTTT. This encodes CSVEDLENTGELFF.

This clone was detected only a few times. J is TRBJ1-4 and V is TRBV5-1, with 7 positions matching TRBD1. The V segment lost 4 bases and the J segment 5 bases; nucleotides outside the gene matches: 8. CDR3 length: 15 amino acids. In germline, CDR1 is SGHRS, CDR2 YFSETQ. The CDR3 spells CASSGGTADNEKLFF. CDR3 nucleotides: TGCGCCAGCAGCGGTGGGACAGCAGACAATGAAAAACTGTTTTTT.

This clone was seen a handful of times. This sequence joins TRBV5-1 and TRBJ2-5; 8 bases match TRBD1. Trimming at V came to 4 bases and at J to 5 bases, leaving 13 bases not matched to a gene. The CDR3 consists of 16 residues. Germline-derived CDR1 and CDR2 are SGHRS and YFSETQ. CDR3: CASSTGQARSRETQYF. In nucleotides, the CDR3 is TGCGCCAGCAGCACGGGACAGGCGCGATCAAGGGAGACCCAGTACTTC. The full variable domain, completed using reference TRBV5-1 and TRBJ2-5, is KAGVTQTPRYLIKTRGQQVTLSCSPISGHRSVSWYQQTPGQGLQFLFEYFSETQRNKGNFPGRFSGRQFSNSRSEMNVSTLELGDSALYLCASSTGQARSRETQYFGPGTRLLVL.

This clone was counted only a few times. The chain recombines TRBV6-5 with TRBJ2-1; D ambiguous. This CDR3 region has 11 residues. V was cut by 7 bases and J by 11 bases, with 12 bases left in between. CDR1 is MNHEY and CDR2 is SVGAGI in the germline V gene. As DNA, the CDR3 is TGTGCCAGCACCGACACAGAAAAGCAGTTCTTC. Translation gives CASTDTEKQFF.

V gene TRBV6-1 combines with J gene TRBJ1-2, with D possibly being TRBD1 (6 bases). Trimming removed 5 bases from V and 4 bases from J, with 17 bases in between. This CDR3 is 15 amino acids long. Germline CDR1 and CDR2: MNHNS and SASEGT. CDR3: CASSPLGAMSYGYTF. The CDR3 DNA sequence: TGTGCCAGCAGTCCTCTGGGGGCGATGAGCTATGGCTACACCTTC.

This clone came up a few times. V is TRBV14 and J is TRBJ2-7; tentatively, D is TRBD2 (7 bases). Looked up from germline, CDR1 is SGHDN and CDR2 is FVKESK. V lost 4 bases and J lost 5, with 21 bases in between. The CDR3 is 16 amino acids. The CDR3 loop is CASSPLTGRVDHEQYF. CDR3 bases: TGTGCCAGCAGCCCGTTAACAGGGAGGGTGGACCACGAGCAGTACTTC.

Worth noting for this clone: This CDR3 is also generated by other DNA sequences in the sample. This sequence joins TRBV7-2 and TRBJ1-1; D remains ambiguous. The germline CDR1 and CDR2 sequences are SGHTA and FQGNSA. The CDR3 length is 12 residues. V was shortened by 3 bases and J by 0 bases, with 2 bases between the two germline ends. This chain's CDR3 is CASSFLNTEAFF. The CDR3 bases are TGTGCCAGCAGCTTTTTGAACACTGAAGCTTTCTTT.

A few counts support this clone. Distinct nucleotide sequences in the sample also encode this CDR3. CDR3 amino acids: CASSLGGRNQPQHF. In nucleotides, the CDR3 is TGTGCCAGCAGCTTAGGCGGCAGAAATCAGCCCCAGCATTTT. This chain connects TRBV13 to TRBJ1-5; no reliable D call. Germline V CDR1 and CDR2: PRHDT, FYEKMQ (reference sequence). The CDR3 is 14 residues long. V was trimmed by 0 bases and J by 4 bases, leaving 7 bases between them.

J is TRBJ1-1 and V is TRBV6-5; D uncertain. V was cut by 6 bases and J by 0 bases, with 8 bases left in between. The V gene's germline CDR1 is MNHEY and CDR2 SVGAGI. The length of the CDR3 is 13 residues. The CDR3 DNA reads TGTGCCAGCAGAGACTTTATGAACACTGAAGCTTTCTTT. As protein: CASRDFMNTEAFF.

Remarks on this clone: Other DNA sequences in the sample encode the same CDR3. This chain uses TRBV29-1 with TRBJ1-2, with D unclear. V lost 4 bases to trimming and J lost 0 bases, with 6 bases between them. The germline gives CDR1 SQVTM, CDR2 ANQGSEA. This CDR3 is 12 amino acids long. CDR3 nucleotides: TGCAGCGTTGGGAGAACTAACTATGGCTACACCTTC. Residues: CSVGRTNYGYTF.

This clone appeared a few times. V and J are TRBV23-1 and TRBJ1-3; D is uncertain. TRBV23-1 is filed as an ORF, its function uncertain. The CDR3 length is 16 residues. Trimming pared 9 bases from V and 2 bases from J, leaving 20 bases between. CDR3 sequence: CASTTGSRLAGNTIYF. The CDR3 DNA reads TGCGCCAGTACGACTGGGTCCCGGTTGGCTGGAAACACCATATATTTT.

In this sample, this clone turned up a few times. J is TRBJ1-5 and V is TRBV5-1, with 7 nucleotides matching TRBD1. Per germline, CDR1 SGHRS and CDR2 YFSETQ. Trimming took 2 bases from V and 4 from J; bases not matched to a gene: 6. The CDR3 is 15 amino acids. The CDR3 nucleotides are TGCGCCAGCAGCTTAACAGGGGTGGAAAATCAGCCCCAGCATTTT. It codes for CASSLTGVENQPQHF.

J is TRBJ1-1 and V is TRBV19; D gene ambiguous. Germline CDR1 reads LNHDA; CDR2 reads SQIVND (reference sequence). The CDR3 contains 14 residues. V lost 3 bases and J lost 1, with 9 bases in between. CDR3 region: CASSMTTRNTEAFF. The CDR3, as DNA: TGTGCCAGTAGTATGACTACAAGGAACACTGAAGCTTTCTTT.

This clone has only a few counts. The chain uses TRBV7-9 and TRBJ1-1; D possibly corresponds to TRBD1 (5 bases). CDR1 SEHNR and CDR2 FQNEAQ come from the germline V gene (reference sequence). V was cut by 5 bases and J by 1 base, with 8 bases left in between. The CDR3 length is 13 residues. The CDR3: CASSKGENTEAFF. The CDR3 DNA is TGTGCCAGCAGCAAAGGGGAGAACACTGAAGCTTTCTTT.

In this sample, this clone turned up a few times. The chain couples TRBV5-1 to TRBJ1-4; D may be TRBD1 (6 bases). The CDR3 is made up of 14 amino acids. V was shortened by 4 bases and J by 8 bases, with 15 bases between the two germline ends. Germline CDR1 reads SGHRS; CDR2 reads YFSETQ. CDR3 coding DNA: TGCGCCAGCAGCCTAAACAGGGCCGAAGAAAAACTGTTTTTT. This gives the protein CASSLNRAEEKLFF.